These T cell receptor beta chains were read from a single sample in a study of a mutant IDH1 vaccine in newly diagnosed glioma. Their target antigens are unknown. Method: immunoSEQ multiplex PCR; TCRdb's copy keeps in-frame clones and lacks some. The sample holds some 45,000 clones, about 83% seen once. Sequenced material: PBMCs, taken from a glioma patient whose treatment included an IDH1 peptide vaccine. Receptors originate from a woman aged 50 to 65 with glioma. Each CDR3 is given with its conserved first and last residue. Each record gives: V gene, J gene, D gene, clone size, CDR3 protein, CDR3 DNA. The D gene is left open where the match is weak. Rows may omit the clone size; those that give it use once, few, many or a size class.

TRBV25-1	TRBJ1-3	NA	NA	CASSEYSSGNTIYF	TGTGCCAGCAGTGAATATAGTTCTGGAAACACCATATATTTT
TRBV12-5	TRBJ2-7	TRBD1	NA	CASALWTGAYEQYF	TGTGCTAGTGCCCTCTGGACAGGGGCCTACGAGCAGTACTTC
TRBV5-4	TRBJ1-4	NA	few	CASSAGVTNEKLFF	TGTGCCAGCAGTGCCGGGGTAACTAATGAAAAACTGTTTTTT
TRBV1	TRBJ2-2	NA	NA	CTSSLPGGRDTGELFF	TGCACCAGCAGCCTCCCTGGGGGGCGCGACACCGGGGAGCTGTTTTTT
TRBV6-6	TRBJ2-7	NA	NA	CASSTVSYEQYF	TGTGCCAGCAGTACCGTATCCTACGAGCAGTACTTC
TRBV6-6	TRBJ1-3	NA	NA	CASRYGGSGNTIYF	TGTGCCAGCAGATACGGGGGATCTGGAAACACCATATATTTT
TRBV30	TRBJ1-5	NA	NA	CAWSVVGNQPQHF	TGTGCCTGGAGTGTAGTGGGGAATCAGCCCCAGCATTTT
TRBV27	TRBJ2-7	NA	NA	CASSLSTSSRYEQYF	TGTGCCAGCAGTTTATCGACTTCCAGCCGCTACGAGCAGTACTTC
TRBV27	TRBJ2-5	TRBD2	NA	CASSLLAGRETQYF	TGTGCCAGCAGTTTACTAGCGGGGAGAGAGACCCAGTACTTC
TRBV15	TRBJ1-1	NA	NA	CATRREGGVAEAFF	TGTGCCACCAGACGGGAGGGGGGAGTTGCTGAAGCTTTCTTT
TRBV5-5	TRBJ1-5	NA	NA	CASSTGAGLSNQPQHF	TGTGCCAGCAGTACGGGGGCAGGGTTAAGCAATCAGCCCCAGCATTTT
TRBV7-2	TRBJ1-1	NA	NA	CASSLRSDTEAFF	TGTGCCAGCAGCTTACGGTCAGACACTGAAGCTTTCTTT
TRBV14	TRBJ2-4	NA	NA	CASSPLQPKNIQYF	TGTGCCAGCAGCCCGCTACAGCCAAAAAACATTCAGTACTTC
TRBV5-6	TRBJ1-2	NA	NA	CASSIIRTEGWGYTF	TGTGCCAGCAGCATCATACGGACTGAAGGGTGGGGCTACACCTTC
TRBV7-6	TRBJ1-3	TRBD1	NA	CASSPGQGASSGNTIYF	TGTGCCAGCAGCCCCGGACAGGGCGCATCCTCTGGAAACACCATATATTTT
TRBV10-2	TRBJ2-2	TRBD1	few	CASSVTGVNTGELFF	TGCGCCAGCAGCGTCACAGGGGTGAACACCGGGGAGCTGTTTTTT
TRBV4-3	TRBJ2-3	TRBD2	once	CASSQPPRLAESTDTQYF	TGCGCCAGCAGCCAACCGCCCCGTCTAGCGGAGTCCACAGATACGCAGTATTTT
TRBV19	TRBJ1-5	NA	NA	CASLGPYSNQPQHF	TGTGCCAGTTTGGGGCCATATAGCAATCAGCCCCAGCATTTT
TRBV27	TRBJ2-7	TRBD1	NA	CASSPSGTGAYEQYF	TGTGCCAGCAGTCCTTCCGGGACAGGGGCCTACGAGCAGTACTTC
TRBV9	TRBJ2-3	TRBD2	once	CASSALAGGSTDTQYF	TGTGCCAGCAGCGCCTTAGCGGGGGGGAGCACAGATACGCAGTATTTT